This T cell receptor beta chain comes out of a study of CD8+ T cells in alopecia areata. The treatment: oral pan-JAK inhibitor, 5-10 mg twice daily. Following extraction, RNA underwent reverse transcription to cDNA, which served as the sequencing template. Assay: immunoSEQ multiplex PCR; the TCRdb copy retains only in-frame clones and omits some. This table holds about 220,000 clones, 50% to 70% found once. The germline V gene encodes CDR1 GTSNPN and CDR2 SVGIG (reference sequence). CDR3 length equals 16 residues. V was pared by 5 bases and J by 0 bases, with 18 bases between. The chain joins TRBV30 to TRBJ2-3, with D tentatively TRBD2 (5 bases). The sequencing here drew on CD4+ T cells sorted from blood, taken at week 4, from a patient treated with tofacitinib. This clonotype originated in a human donor with alopecia areata. The CDR3 nucleotides are TGTGCCTGGGGCGCAGGACTCCCGCTTAGCACAGATACGCAGTATTTT. It yields the protein CAWGAGLPLSTDTQYF.